These T cell receptor beta chains were read from a single sample in a study of cytomegalovirus exposure and HLA in healthy donors. Sequencing was performed with immunoSEQ multiplex PCR; in TCRdb, only in-frame clones are kept and a portion is missing. The data show 150,000 to 200,000 clones, just over 75% seen once. Material: PBMCs. Source of these receptors: a woman between 25 and 40 years old in good health and CMV-seropositive. CDR3s include the opening cysteine and the closing phenylalanine or tryptophan. A D gene is named only where the DNA matches it firmly. Size is omitted from some rows. Given values are once, few, many or a class for expanded clones.

V	D	size	J	CDR3	DNA
TRBV28	-	few	TRBJ1-2	CASARGNYGYTF	TGTGCCAGCGCCCGGGGTAACTATGGCTACACCTTC
TRBV11-2	TRBD2	-	TRBJ2-1	CASSLGTTYNEQFF	TGTGCCAGCAGCCTCGGGACTACGTACAATGAGCAGTTCTTC
TRBV5-1	TRBD1	once	TRBJ1-1	CASSPPGQGAEAFF	TGCGCCAGCAGCCCTCCGGGACAGGGGGCTGAAGCTTTCTTT
TRBV2	-	-	TRBJ2-5	CASGDFGLPQETQYF	TGTGCCAGCGGGGATTTTGGACTACCGCAAGAGACCCAGTACTTC
TRBV11-3	TRBD2	few	TRBJ2-7	CASSLGSKAGDYEQYF	TGTGCCAGCAGCTTAGGATCAAAAGCGGGAGACTACGAGCAGTACTTC
TRBV6-1	TRBD1	-	TRBJ1-2	CASSEIGQGVYGYTF	TGTGCCAGCAGTGAAATCGGACAGGGTGTCTATGGCTACACCTTC
TRBV6-6	-	-	TRBJ1-5	CASSQDRPYSNQPQHF	TGTGCCAGCAGTCAAGACAGGCCATATAGCAATCAGCCCCAGCATTTT
TRBV2	-	few	TRBJ2-3	CASETGKDTQYF	TGTGCCAGCGAAACAGGGAAAGATACGCAGTATTTT
TRBV30	TRBD1	-	TRBJ1-5	CAWSAGQRNQPQHF	TGTGCCTGGAGTGCGGGACAGCGCAATCAGCCCCAGCATTTT
TRBV5-1	TRBD1	-	TRBJ1-5	CASSAGQEAWQPQHF	TGCGCCAGCAGCGCGGGACAGGAGGCTTGGCAGCCCCAGCATTTT
TRBV6-6	-	once	TRBJ1-1	CASSPDKVNTEAFF	TGTGCCAGCAGTCCCGACAAGGTCAACACTGAAGCTTTCTTT
TRBV5-1	-	-	TRBJ2-2	CASSGGLTGDTGELFF	TGCGCCAGCAGCGGGGGGCTAACAGGGGACACCGGGGAGCTGTTTTTT
TRBV6-1	TRBD1	-	TRBJ2-7	CASSENWGQPYEQYF	TGTGCCAGCAGTGAAAATTGGGGACAGCCCTACGAGCAGTACTTC
TRBV6-1	-	few	TRBJ1-5	CASSEFEGEGGNQPQHF	TGTGCCAGCAGTGAATTTGAGGGGGAAGGTGGCAATCAGCCCCAGCATTTT
TRBV6-5	-	-	TRBJ2-2	CATHQGNGELFF	TGTGCCACCCATCAGGGGAACGGGGAGCTGTTTTTT
TRBV6-4	-	-	TRBJ2-3	CASSDLGQSTDTQYF	TGTGCCAGCAGTGACCTGGGACAAAGCACGGATACGCAGTATTTT
TRBV6-5	-	-	TRBJ1-1	CASSYSHFPNTEAFF	TGTGCCAGCAGTTACTCCCACTTCCCGAACACTGAAGCTTTCTTT
TRBV28	-	-	TRBJ2-4	CASSYHGGGNIQYF	TGTGCCAGCAGCTACCACGGGGGAGGAAACATTCAGTACTTC
TRBV6-5	TRBD1	-	TRBJ2-7	CASSYSRQGLSYEQYF	TGTGCCAGCAGTTACTCGAGACAGGGGCTCTCCTACGAGCAGTACTTC
TRBV6-5	TRBD2	-	TRBJ2-1	CASSGTRVGEQFF	TGTGCCAGCAGCGGGACTAGAGTTGGTGAGCAGTTCTTC
TRBV7-6	TRBD1	-	TRBJ1-1	CASRTRQGAEAFF	TGTGCCAGCAGGACGCGGCAGGGGGCTGAAGCTTTCTTT
TRBV21-1	-	-	TRBJ1-5	CASSSPGTGGESNQPQHF	TGTGCCAGCAGCTCCCCCGGGACAGGGGGCGAAAGCAATCAGCCCCAGCATTTT
TRBV29-1	TRBD2	-	TRBJ2-3	CSVGGGTTDTQYF	TGCAGCGTCGGGGGGGGTACCACAGATACGCAGTATTTT
TRBV19	TRBD1	-	TRBJ2-7	CASSPQGSRREQYF	TGTGCCAGTAGCCCACAGGGGAGCCGACGCGAGCAGTACTTC
TRBV2	-	-	TRBJ2-7	CASRETESSYEQYF	TGTGCCAGCAGGGAGACGGAAAGCTCCTACGAGCAGTACTTC
TRBV19	TRBD1	few	TRBJ2-5	CATLDRGRPQETQYF	TGTGCCACTCTTGACAGGGGACGACCCCAAGAGACCCAGTACTTC
TRBV7-8	-	-	TRBJ2-1	CASSQGGSRSYNEQFF	TGTGCCAGCAGCCAGGGGGGCTCCCGCTCCTACAATGAGCAGTTCTTC
TRBV30	TRBD1	-	TRBJ1-2	CAWSVQGAYGYTF	TGTGCCTGGAGTGTACAGGGGGCATATGGCTACACCTTC
TRBV11-1	TRBD1	-	TRBJ2-2	CASSLGQAGELFF	TGTGCCAGCAGCCTTGGACAGGCCGGGGAGCTGTTTTTT